This is a list of T cell receptor beta chains from one sample in a study of blood T cell repertoires in COVID-19. Profiling relied on immunoSEQ multiplex PCR, and the TCRdb table lists in-frame clones only, not all of them. The repertoire holds 90,000 to 150,000 clones, with more than 75% as singletons. The sequenced sample consisted of peripheral blood. Source of these receptors: a man aged 55 to 69 with acute or convalescent COVID-19. Both conserved end residues are part of each CDR3. A D gene is named only where the DNA matches it firmly. Size is stated for part of the rows, as once, few or many counts, or as a class when the clone is expanded.

size	V	J	D	DNA	CDR3
.	TRBV30	TRBJ2-3	TRBD2	TGTGCCTGGAGTGCGGGGGGGATACTGCAGTATTTT	CAWSAGGILQYF
.	TRBV6-5	TRBJ1-1	.	TGTGCCAGCAGTCGGGGGGACACTGAAGCTTTCTTT	CASSRGDTEAFF
.	TRBV5-8	TRBJ2-1	TRBD2	TGTGCCAGCCTTACCGGGAGGGCCCTTTTCTACAATGAGCAGTTCTTC	CASLTGRALFYNEQFF
few	TRBV24-1	TRBJ2-1	TRBD2	TGTGCCACCAGTGGAGCGGGAGGTAATGAGCAGTTCTTC	CATSGAGGNEQFF
.	TRBV9	TRBJ2-5	.	TGTGCCAGCAGCGTAGGGGCCGCCGGGAGCGGGACCCAGTACTTC	CASSVGAAGSGTQYF
.	TRBV27	TRBJ2-5	TRBD1	TGTGCCAGCAGTTTAGGGACAGGGAAAGAGACCCAGTACTTC	CASSLGTGKETQYF
.	TRBV7-2	TRBJ2-3	TRBD2	TGTGCCAGCAGCTTAGCGCCTAGACTAGCTGGTACAGATACGCAGTATTTT	CASSLAPRLAGTDTQYF
.	TRBV27	TRBJ2-7	.	TGTGCCAGCAGCGCCGGCGGTCTAGCGTTTCCCACGGCCAGGGAGCAGTACTTC	CASSAGGLAFPTAREQYF
once	TRBV6-2/TRBV6-3	TRBJ1-1	TRBD1	TGTGCCAGCAGCTCCGGACAGGCCGGGGGAACTGAAGCTTTCTTT	CASSSGQAGGTEAFF
.	TRBV18	TRBJ1-2	.	TGTGCCAGCTCACCAGTCCAGATTAACTATGGCTACACCTTC	CASSPVQINYGYTF
.	TRBV19	TRBJ2-5	.	TGTGCCAGTAGATCGCCACAGGGCCTCCAAGAGACCCAGTACTTC	CASRSPQGLQETQYF
few	TRBV18	TRBJ2-7	TRBD1	TGTGCCAGCTCACCAGGGCCGGGACAGGGTTTCGGTAGGTCCTACGAGCAGTACTTC	CASSPGPGQGFGRSYEQYF
.	TRBV5-6	TRBJ1-1	TRBD1	TGTGCCAGCAGCTTGGAACGGGACAGGGAAGGAACTGAAGCTTTCTTT	CASSLERDREGTEAFF
.	TRBV6-5	TRBJ2-7	TRBD2	TGTGCCAGCAGAGTTCTGGGACTAGCCGCCTACGAGCAGTACTTC	CASRVLGLAAYEQYF
.	TRBV5-4	TRBJ2-4	TRBD2	TGTGCCAGCAGGGGAGGGGACAAAAACATTCAGTACTTC	CASRGGDKNIQYF
.	TRBV6-6	TRBJ2-6	.	TGTGCCAGCAGTAGCCGTCCGGGGTCTGGGGCCAACGTCCTGACTTTC	CASSSRPGSGANVLTF
.	TRBV5-5	TRBJ1-3	.	TGTGCCAGCAGCTTGTATGGAAACACCATATATTTT	CASSLYGNTIYF
.	TRBV7-2	TRBJ2-3	TRBD1	TGTGCCAGCAGCTTGGCCGGGACAGGGGGCGCGGATACGCAGTATTTT	CASSLAGTGGADTQYF
.	TRBV5-1	TRBJ1-1	TRBD1	TGCGCCAGCAGCTTGACAGGGGCGTTGAACACTGAAGCTTTCTTT	CASSLTGALNTEAFF
once	TRBV28	TRBJ2-4	.	TGTGCCAGCAGTCTCCGGGGGTCCGGACTGGGGAACATTCAGTACTTC	CASSLRGSGLGNIQYF
.	TRBV18	TRBJ2-1	TRBD2	TGTGCCAGCTCCCTTAGCGGGAGGACGTACAATGAGCAGTTCTTC	CASSLSGRTYNEQFF
.	TRBV7-2	TRBJ2-7	TRBD2	TGTGCCAGCAGCTTCCAGCGGGAGTCTGGCGAGCAGTACTTC	CASSFQRESGEQYF
.	TRBV18	TRBJ2-7	TRBD1	TGTGCCAGCTCACCAGGCAGGGGGCGCTTTTACGAGCAGTACTTC	CASSPGRGRFYEQYF
.	TRBV7-3	TRBJ2-3	.	TGTGCCAGCAGTCTCGGGAACTCAGATACGCAGTATTTT	CASSLGNSDTQYF
.	TRBV9	TRBJ2-1	.	TGTGCCAGCAGCGAGGAGTGGGTGGGTGAGCAGTTCTTC	CASSEEWVGEQFF
.	TRBV18	TRBJ1-1	.	TGTGCCAGCTCACCACCGGTTATAGCCGAAAGCACTGAAGCTTTCTTT	CASSPPVIAESTEAFF
.	TRBV7-8	TRBJ2-1	TRBD2	TGTGCCAGCAGCTTACCCCTCCTAGCGGATTCCTACAATGAGCAGTTCTTC	CASSLPLLADSYNEQFF
.	TRBV6-2/TRBV6-3	TRBJ2-2	TRBD2	TGTGCCAGCACCCCCGGACTAGCGGTAATCACCGGGGAGCTGTTTTTT	CASTPGLAVITGELFF
.	TRBV29-1	TRBJ2-1	TRBD1	TGCAGCGTTGAGGGACAGGGGGATGAGCAGTTCTTC	CSVEGQGDEQFF
.	TRBV11-1	TRBJ2-5	TRBD1	TGTGCCAGCAGACCCAACTCCGGGACAGGCCAAGAGACCCAGTACTTC	CASRPNSGTGQETQYF
.	TRBV1	TRBJ2-7	.	TGCACCAGCAACCCCCGGGACTCGACCTCCTACGAGCAGTACTTC	CTSNPRDSTSYEQYF
.	TRBV7-6	TRBJ2-2	.	TGTGCCAGCAGCCCAACAGGGGGGGACACCGGGGAGCTGTTTTTT	CASSPTGGDTGELFF
.	TRBV5-1	TRBJ2-7	.	TGCGCCAGCAGCCTCGAAGGCAGGGCGTCCGAGCAGTACTTC	CASSLEGRASEQYF
.	TRBV4-3	TRBJ2-3	.	TGCGCCAGCAGCCAAGATTACGGTGGGCAGCAGTATTTT	CASSQDYGGQQYF
.	TRBV27	TRBJ2-3	TRBD1	TGTGCCAGCAAGACAGGGGGCGCGAGCACAGATACGCAGTATTTT	CASKTGGASTDTQYF
.	TRBV6-6	TRBJ2-7	.	TGTGCCAGCGGTCCCCGTTACGAGCAGTACTTC	CASGPRYEQYF
.	TRBV6-2/TRBV6-3	TRBJ2-1	.	TGTGCCAGCAGTTCCCCCGGGACTGGGGATGAGCAGTTCTTC	CASSSPGTGDEQFF
once	TRBV7-9	TRBJ1-2	.	TGTGCCAGCAGCGCAAGTGGCTCATATGGCTACACCTTC	CASSASGSYGYTF
.	TRBV3-1/TRBV3-2	TRBJ1-5	.	TGTGCCAGCAGCCCCCAGACGGGGGAAGGAGAGAGCAATCAGCCCCAGCATTTT	CASSPQTGEGESNQPQHF
.	TRBV9	TRBJ1-4	TRBD1	TGTGCCAGCAGCAAAGGGACAGGAGGAGGAGAAAAACTGTTTTTT	CASSKGTGGGEKLFF
.	TRBV7-2	TRBJ2-1	TRBD1	TGTGCCAGCAGCTCGCGGGACAGGGGGATCAATGAGCAGTTCTTC	CASSSRDRGINEQFF
.	TRBV27	TRBJ2-7	TRBD1	TGTGCCAGCAGTTTATACCCGACAGGGTTCTACGAGCAGTACTTC	CASSLYPTGFYEQYF
.	TRBV6-2/TRBV6-3	TRBJ2-1	.	TGTGCCAGCAGTTACAAACTAGGGTCCTACAATGAGCAGTTCTTC	CASSYKLGSYNEQFF
few	TRBV3-1/TRBV3-2	TRBJ1-1	.	TGTGCCAGCAGCCAAGATCAGAAAGCTTTCTTT	CASSQDQKAFF
.	TRBV4-1	TRBJ2-2	.	TGCGCCAGCAGCCAAGACCATCTAGCGAACACCGGGGAGCTGTTTTTT	CASSQDHLANTGELFF
.	TRBV27	TRBJ2-1	TRBD1	TGTGCCAGCGGGACAGAGAACAATGAGCAGTTCTTC	CASGTENNEQFF
.	TRBV2	TRBJ2-7	.	TGTGCCAGCAGCCTCACTAGCCCGCCCCACGAGCAGTACTTC	CASSLTSPPHEQYF
.	TRBV24-1	TRBJ2-1	.	TGTGCCACCAGTACGTTTAGAGACTACAATGAGCAGTTCTTC	CATSTFRDYNEQFF
.	TRBV27	TRBJ1-5	.	TGTGCCAGCAGCCGCACGCGGGGGTTGGAAAGCAATCAGCCCCAGCATTTT	CASSRTRGLESNQPQHF
.	TRBV27	TRBJ2-1	TRBD2	TGTGCCAGCAGTGGTAGCGGGAGAGGAAGTGAGCAGTTCTTC	CASSGSGRGSEQFF
.	TRBV5-4	TRBJ2-7	TRBD2	TGTGCCAGCAGCCCGACTAGCGCCAAGAGCTCCTACGAGCAGTACTTC	CASSPTSAKSSYEQYF